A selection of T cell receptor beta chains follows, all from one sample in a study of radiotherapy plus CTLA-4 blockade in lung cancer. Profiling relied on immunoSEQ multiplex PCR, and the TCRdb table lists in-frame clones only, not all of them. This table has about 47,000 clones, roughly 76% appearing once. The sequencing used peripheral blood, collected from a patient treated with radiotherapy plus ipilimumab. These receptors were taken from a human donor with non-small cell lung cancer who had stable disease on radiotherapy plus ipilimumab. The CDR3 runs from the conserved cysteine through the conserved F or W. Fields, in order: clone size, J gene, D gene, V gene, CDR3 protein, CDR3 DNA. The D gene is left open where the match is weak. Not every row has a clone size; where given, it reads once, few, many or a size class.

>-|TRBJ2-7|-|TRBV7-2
CASLAGGLPYEQYF
TGTGCCAGCTTGGCGGGCGGCTTACCCTACGAGCAGTACTTC
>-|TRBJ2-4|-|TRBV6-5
CASSYSGRIAKNIQYF
TGTGCCAGCAGTTACTCGGGGAGGATAGCCAAAAACATTCAGTACTTC
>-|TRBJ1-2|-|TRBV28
CASSLRERGSYTF
TGTGCCAGCAGTTTACGGGAGAGGGGGAGCTACACCTTC
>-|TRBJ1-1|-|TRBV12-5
CASGFEGVSPEAFF
TGTGCTAGTGGTTTTGAGGGGGTGAGCCCTGAAGCTTTCTTT
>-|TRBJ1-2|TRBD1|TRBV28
CASSRGQGYAYGYTF
TGTGCCAGCAGTAGGGGACAGGGGTATGCCTATGGCTACACCTTC
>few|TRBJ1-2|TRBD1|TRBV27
CASRRQGNYGYTF
TGTGCCAGCAGGAGACAGGGGAACTATGGCTACACCTTC
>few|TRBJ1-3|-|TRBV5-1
CASTTGSSGNTIYF
TGCGCCAGTACGACAGGTAGCTCTGGAAACACCATATATTTT
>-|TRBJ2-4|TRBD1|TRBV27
CASSLYGTGASGAKNIQYF
TGTGCCAGCAGTCTATACGGGACAGGGGCGTCTGGGGCCAAAAACATTCAGTACTTC
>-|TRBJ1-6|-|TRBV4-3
CASSQANVQYSPLHF
TGCGCCAGCAGCCAAGCTAACGTTCAGTATTCACCCCTCCACTTT
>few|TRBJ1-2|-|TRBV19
CASRGVGYTF
TGTGCCAGCCGAGGCGTCGGCTACACCTTC
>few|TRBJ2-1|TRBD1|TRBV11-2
CASSWGDRGYEQFF
TGTGCCAGCAGCTGGGGGGACAGGGGGTATGAGCAGTTCTTC
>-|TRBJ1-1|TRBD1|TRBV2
CASSEARPGTGLNTEAFF
TGTGCCAGCAGTGAAGCCCGTCCCGGGACAGGCTTGAACACTGAAGCTTTCTTT
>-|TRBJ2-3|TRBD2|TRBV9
CASSADNGAGGLGDTQYF
TGTGCCAGCAGCGCCGACAATGGAGCGGGGGGACTAGGGGATACGCAGTATTTT
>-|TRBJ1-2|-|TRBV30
CAWSGYRDGYTF
TGTGCCTGGAGTGGCTACAGGGATGGCTACACCTTC
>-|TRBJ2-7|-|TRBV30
CAWSQTGYEQYF
TGTGCCTGGAGTCAAACAGGCTACGAGCAGTACTTC
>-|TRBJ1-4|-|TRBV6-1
CASSYTATNEKLFF
TGTGCCAGCAGTTATACCGCAACTAATGAAAAACTGTTTTTT
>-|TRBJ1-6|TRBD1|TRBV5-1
CASSLAGQGASPLHF
TGCGCCAGCAGCTTGGCCGGACAGGGGGCGTCACCCCTCCACTTT
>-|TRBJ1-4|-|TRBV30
CAWSVGGRFSNEKLFF
TGTGCCTGGAGCGTGGGAGGCCGCTTCAGTAATGAAAAACTGTTTTTT
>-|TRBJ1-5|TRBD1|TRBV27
CASSPSGGTGVLSQPQHF
TGTGCCAGCAGTCCTTCAGGGGGGACAGGGGTTCTTAGTCAGCCCCAGCATTTT
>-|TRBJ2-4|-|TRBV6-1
CASGRDSPSENIQYF
TGTGCCAGCGGACGGGACTCCCCCTCGGAAAACATTCAGTACTTC
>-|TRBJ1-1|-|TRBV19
CASSIDRGRTEAFF
TGTGCCAGTAGTATAGATCGTGGCAGAACTGAAGCTTTCTTT
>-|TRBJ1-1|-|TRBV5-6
CASSLGGLDTEAFF
TGTGCCAGCAGCTTAGGGGGTCTAGACACTGAAGCTTTCTTT
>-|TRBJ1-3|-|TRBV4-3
CASSQGDFSGNTIYF
TGCGCCAGCAGCCAAGGAGATTTCTCTGGAAACACCATATATTTT
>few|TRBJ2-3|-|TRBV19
CASSFQVGTDTQYF
TGTGCCAGTAGTTTCCAAGTGGGCACAGATACGCAGTATTTT
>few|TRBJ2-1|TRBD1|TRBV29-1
CSASDRGRNFQFF
TGCAGCGCTTCGGACAGGGGGCGGAATTTCCAGTTCTTC